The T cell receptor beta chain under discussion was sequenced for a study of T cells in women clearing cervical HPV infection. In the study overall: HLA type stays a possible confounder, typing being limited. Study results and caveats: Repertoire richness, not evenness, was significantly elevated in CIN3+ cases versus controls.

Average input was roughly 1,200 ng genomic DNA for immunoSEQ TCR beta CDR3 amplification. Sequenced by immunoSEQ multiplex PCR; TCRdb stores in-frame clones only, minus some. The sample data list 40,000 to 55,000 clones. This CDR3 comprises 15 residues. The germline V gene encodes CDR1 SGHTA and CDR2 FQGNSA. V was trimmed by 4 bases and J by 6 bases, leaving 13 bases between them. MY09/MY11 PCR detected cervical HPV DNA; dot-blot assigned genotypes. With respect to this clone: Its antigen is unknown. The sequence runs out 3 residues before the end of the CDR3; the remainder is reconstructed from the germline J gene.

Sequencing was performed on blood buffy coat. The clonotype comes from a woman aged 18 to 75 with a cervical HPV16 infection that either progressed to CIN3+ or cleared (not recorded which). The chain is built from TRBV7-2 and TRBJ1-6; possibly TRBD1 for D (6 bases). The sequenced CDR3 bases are TGTGCCAGCAGCTCCCTACAGGGACCTAATTCACCC. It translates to CASSSLQGPNSP. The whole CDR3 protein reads CASSSLQGPNSPLHF. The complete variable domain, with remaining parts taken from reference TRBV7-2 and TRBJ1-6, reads GAGVSQSPSNKVTEKGKDVELRCDPISGHTALYWYRQSLGQGLEFLIYFQGNSAPDKSGLPSDRFSAERTGGSVSTLTIQRTQQEDSAVYLCASSSLQGPNSPLHFGNGTRLTVT.